Below, one T cell receptor (beta chain) is given with its context. This sample was taken from a study of blood T cell repertoires in COVID-19. In the study overall: The samples span acute and convalescent COVID-19 from the United States, Italy and Spain. PBMCs, B-cell-depleted T cells, or T cells were the source of the cDNA or gDNA that made up the material.

Source study methods: Using reference gene primer amplification, nucleated cell counts were estimated. The assay was immunoSEQ multiplex PCR, and TCRdb's table has in-frame clones only and misses some. The DNA was the basis for D and trimming; V, J and clone size are from that table. The sample records 470,000 or so clones, around nine tenths being singletons. CDR3 size: 21 residues. Per germline, CDR1 MNHNS and CDR2 SASEGT. J lost 0 bases, V lost 2 bases, and 11 bases had no gene match. This TCR was recovered from a woman aged 25 to 39 with acute or convalescent COVID-19. What was sequenced was peripheral blood. The chain links TRBV6-1 to TRBJ2-1, with 15 bases aligning to TRBD2. The CDR3 is CASSERPGLAGGPSSYNEQFF. Written as DNA, the CDR3 is TGTGCCAGCAGTGAAAGGCCGGGACTAGCGGGGGGTCCGAGCTCCTACAATGAGCAGTTCTTC.